The rows below give T cell receptor beta chains drawn from one sample of a study of T cell responses to AZD1222 COVID-19 vaccine. Sequenced by immunoSEQ multiplex PCR; TCRdb stores in-frame clones only, minus some. The table has 180,000 or so clones, roughly nine tenths seen once; the top ten hold 2.6%. Specimen: peripheral blood, collected on day 0 of AZD1222 vaccination. These receptors were obtained from an adult in good health. CDR3s include the opening cysteine and the closing phenylalanine or tryptophan. Fields, in order: J gene, D gene, clone size, V gene, CDR3 protein, CDR3 DNA. D genes are given only for firm matches. Clone size is not always given. Where it is, it says once, few, many or a class for expanded clones.

>TRBJ2-2|.|once|TRBV30
CAWVWPSGDTGELFF
TGTGCCTGGGTTTGGCCCTCAGGGGATACCGGGGAGCTGTTTTTT
>TRBJ1-6|.|.|TRBV6-5
CAGQDSINSPLHF
TGTGCCGGCCAGGACAGCATTAATTCACCCCTCCACTTT
>TRBJ1-3|.|.|TRBV11-2
CASSPLGATSGNTIYF
TGTGCCAGCAGCCCCCTGGGGGCCACCTCTGGAAACACCATATATTTT
>TRBJ1-1|TRBD1|once|TRBV11-2
CASSPRGGMNTEAFF
TGTGCCAGCAGCCCGAGAGGGGGCATGAACACTGAAGCTTTCTTT
>TRBJ2-3|TRBD2|.|TRBV7-8
CASSQASGGFTDTQYF
TGTGCCAGCAGCCAAGCTAGCGGAGGGTTCACAGATACGCAGTATTTT
>TRBJ2-7|.|.|TRBV7-9
CASSQPNSYEQYF
TGTGCCAGCAGCCAGCCGAATTCCTACGAGCAGTACTTC
>TRBJ1-2|.|.|TRBV10-3
CAIRLPDSNYGYTF
TGTGCCATCAGGTTACCGGACAGCAACTATGGCTACACCTTC
>TRBJ2-7|.|.|TRBV28
CASSPIGPGTGLQTSYEQYF
TGTGCCAGCAGTCCTATCGGGCCAGGGACGGGACTCCAGACCTCCTACGAGCAGTACTTC
>TRBJ1-1|TRBD1|few|TRBV5-1
CASSLRQGGEAFF
TGCGCCAGCAGCTTGAGACAGGGGGGTGAAGCTTTCTTT
>TRBJ1-1|TRBD1|.|TRBV9
CASSDGDRGSTEAFF
TGTGCCAGCAGCGACGGGGACAGGGGGTCCACTGAAGCTTTCTTT
>TRBJ1-1|.|once|TRBV6-5
CASRDTEAFF
TGTGCCAGCAGGGACACTGAAGCTTTCTTT
>TRBJ2-1|TRBD2|.|TRBV3-1/TRBV3-2
CASSQAGEPLEQFF
TGTGCCAGCAGCCAGGCGGGGGAGCCTCTTGAGCAGTTCTTC
>TRBJ1-1|.|.|TRBV10-2
CASKVGGTEAFF
TGCGCCAGCAAGGTGGGGGGCACTGAAGCTTTCTTT
>TRBJ1-1|.|.|TRBV6-5
CASSATVSTEAFF
TGTGCCAGCAGCGCGACAGTTTCCACTGAAGCTTTCTTT
>TRBJ1-4|.|.|TRBV7-9
CASSLGAGRGEKLFF
TGTGCCAGCAGCTTAGGGGCAGGGAGAGGTGAAAAACTGTTTTTT
>TRBJ1-5|.|.|TRBV19
CASGGQNQPQHF
TGTGCCAGTGGGGGACAAAATCAGCCCCAGCATTTT
>TRBJ1-6|TRBD1|once|TRBV27
CASRTGQGNSPLHF
TGTGCCAGCCGGACGGGACAGGGGAATTCACCCCTCCACTTT
>TRBJ1-3|.|.|TRBV6-5
CASSYSYSSGNTIYF
TGTGCCAGCAGTTACTCTTACAGCTCTGGAAACACCATATATTTT
>TRBJ1-1|TRBD1|.|TRBV6-6
CASTWGTANTEAFF
TGTGCCAGCACCTGGGGGACAGCTAACACTGAAGCTTTCTTT
>TRBJ1-2|.|.|TRBV6-5
CASSYDGGKGYTF
TGTGCCAGCAGTTACGACGGGGGGAAGGGCTACACCTTC
>TRBJ2-1|TRBD2|.|TRBV7-9
CASSRTSGRAHYNEQFF
TGTGCCAGCAGTAGGACTAGCGGGAGGGCCCACTACAATGAGCAGTTCTTC
>TRBJ2-1|.|.|TRBV11-3
CASSLEETHEQFF
TGTGCCAGCAGCTTAGAGGAAACTCATGAGCAGTTCTTC
>TRBJ1-3|.|once|TRBV19
CASSIDLGRGTIYF
TGTGCCAGTAGTATAGATCTAGGCAGGGGCACCATATATTTT
>TRBJ1-2|.|.|TRBV6-5
CASSYSASSGGYTF
TGTGCCAGCAGTTACTCTGCCTCTTCGGGGGGCTACACCTTC
>TRBJ2-7|.|.|TRBV29-1
CSVVWQLSYEQYF
TGCAGCGTTGTCTGGCAGCTTTCCTACGAGCAGTACTTC
>TRBJ1-5|.|.|TRBV19
CASSLAGGNQPQHF
TGTGCCAGTAGTTTGGCAGGGGGCAATCAGCCCCAGCATTTT
>TRBJ2-7|.|few|TRBV9
CASSVGSGSSYEQYF
TGTGCCAGCAGCGTAGGATCCGGGAGCTCCTACGAGCAGTACTTC
>TRBJ1-4|.|.|TRBV2
CASGQGEKLFF
TGTGCCAGCGGGCAGGGGGAAAAACTGTTTTTT
>TRBJ1-4|.|.|TRBV6-1
CASSDVAGLGEKLFF
TGTGCCAGCAGTGATGTTGCAGGGTTAGGCGAAAAACTGTTTTTT
>TRBJ1-4|.|.|TRBV14
CASSQEPPGRHEKLFF
TGTGCCAGCAGCCAGGAGCCCCCAGGGAGGCACGAAAAACTGTTTTTT
>TRBJ1-1|.|.|TRBV19
CASTRQDLGTEAFF
TGTGCCAGTACCCGACAGGACCTGGGCACTGAAGCTTTCTTT
>TRBJ2-2|.|.|TRBV6-5
CASSIAGGTGELFF
TGTGCCAGCAGCATCGCGGGTGGGACCGGGGAGCTGTTTTTT